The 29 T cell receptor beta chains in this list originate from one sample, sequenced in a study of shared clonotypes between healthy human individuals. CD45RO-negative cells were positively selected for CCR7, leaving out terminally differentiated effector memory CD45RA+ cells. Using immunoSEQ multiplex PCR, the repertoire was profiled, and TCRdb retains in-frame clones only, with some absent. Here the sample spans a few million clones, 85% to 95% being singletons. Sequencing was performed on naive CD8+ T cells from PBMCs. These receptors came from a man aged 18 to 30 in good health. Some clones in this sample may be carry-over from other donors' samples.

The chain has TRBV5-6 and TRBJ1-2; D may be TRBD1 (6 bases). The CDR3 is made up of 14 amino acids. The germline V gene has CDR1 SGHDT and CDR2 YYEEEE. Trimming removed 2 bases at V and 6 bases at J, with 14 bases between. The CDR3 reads CASSFLRQADGYTF. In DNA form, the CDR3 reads TGTGCCAGCAGCTTCCTACGACAGGCGGATGGCTACACCTTC.

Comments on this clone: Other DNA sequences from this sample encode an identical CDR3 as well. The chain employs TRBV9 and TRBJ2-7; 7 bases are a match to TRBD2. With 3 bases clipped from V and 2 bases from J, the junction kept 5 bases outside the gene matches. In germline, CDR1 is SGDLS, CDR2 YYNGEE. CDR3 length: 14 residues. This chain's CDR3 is CASSAGAGAYEQYF. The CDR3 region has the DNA TGTGCCAGCAGCGCCGGGGCGGGGGCCTACGAGCAGTACTTC.

Written as DNA, the CDR3 is TGTGCCAGCAGCCGTATTCTAGCGGGGCCAGCCTACGAGCAGTACTTC. Translation: CASSRILAGPAYEQYF. V and J are TRBV28 and TRBJ2-7, with 9 bases aligning to TRBD2. Per the germline V gene, CDR1 is MDHEN and CDR2 is SYDVKM. This CDR3 has 16 amino acids. J gave up 2 bases and V 6 bases, and 11 bases lay outside the gene matches.

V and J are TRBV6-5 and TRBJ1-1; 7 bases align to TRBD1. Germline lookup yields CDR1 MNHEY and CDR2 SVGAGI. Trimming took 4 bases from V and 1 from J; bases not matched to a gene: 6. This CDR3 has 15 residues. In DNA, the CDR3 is TGTGCCAGCAGTTTTACCGGGACAGCGAACACTGAAGCTTTCTTT. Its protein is CASSFTGTANTEAFF.

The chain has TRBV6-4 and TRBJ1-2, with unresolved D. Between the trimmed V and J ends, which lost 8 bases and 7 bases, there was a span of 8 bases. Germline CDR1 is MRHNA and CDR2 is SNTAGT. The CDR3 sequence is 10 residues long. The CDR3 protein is CASRLFGYTF. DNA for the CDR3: TGTGCCAGCCGTCTCTTTGGCTACACCTTC.

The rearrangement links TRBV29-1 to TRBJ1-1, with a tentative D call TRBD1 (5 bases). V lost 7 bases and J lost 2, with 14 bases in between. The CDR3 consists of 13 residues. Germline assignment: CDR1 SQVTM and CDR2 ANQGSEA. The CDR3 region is CSAEWGANTEAFF. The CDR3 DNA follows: TGCAGCGCCGAATGGGGCGCTAACACTGAAGCTTTCTTT.

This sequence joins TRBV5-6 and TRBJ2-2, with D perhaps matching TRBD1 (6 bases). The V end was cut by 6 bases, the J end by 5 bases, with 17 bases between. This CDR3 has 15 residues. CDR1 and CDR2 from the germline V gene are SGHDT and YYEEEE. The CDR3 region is CASMRAAGVTGELFF. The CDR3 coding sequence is TGTGCCAGCATGCGGGCGGCAGGGGTAACCGGGGAGCTGTTTTTT.

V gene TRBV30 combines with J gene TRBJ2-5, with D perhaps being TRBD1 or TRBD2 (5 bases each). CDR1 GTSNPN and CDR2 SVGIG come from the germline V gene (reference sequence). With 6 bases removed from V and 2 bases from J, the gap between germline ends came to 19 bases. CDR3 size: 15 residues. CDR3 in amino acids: CACQGVGLGQETQYF. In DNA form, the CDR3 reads TGTGCCTGTCAGGGAGTCGGCTTAGGTCAAGAGACCCAGTACTTC.

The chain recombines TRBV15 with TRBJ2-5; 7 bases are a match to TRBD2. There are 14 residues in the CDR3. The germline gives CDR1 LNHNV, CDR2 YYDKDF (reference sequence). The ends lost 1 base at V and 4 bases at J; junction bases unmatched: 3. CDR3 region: CATSRGGLSETQYF. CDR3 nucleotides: TGTGCCACCAGCAGAGGGGGACTATCAGAGACCCAGTACTTC.

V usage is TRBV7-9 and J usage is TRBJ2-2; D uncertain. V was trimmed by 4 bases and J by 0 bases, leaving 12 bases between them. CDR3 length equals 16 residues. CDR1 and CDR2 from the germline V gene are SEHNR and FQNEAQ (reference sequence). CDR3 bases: TGTGCCAGCAGCTCCGTGGAAAGCGCGAACACCGGGGAGCTGTTTTTT. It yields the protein CASSSVESANTGELFF.

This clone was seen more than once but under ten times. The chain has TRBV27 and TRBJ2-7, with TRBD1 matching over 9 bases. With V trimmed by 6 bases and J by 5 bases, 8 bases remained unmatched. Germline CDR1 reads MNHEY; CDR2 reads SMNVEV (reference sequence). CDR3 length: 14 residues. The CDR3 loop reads CASRTGGSSDEQYF. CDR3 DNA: TGTGCCAGCAGAACAGGGGGCAGTAGCGACGAGCAGTACTTC.

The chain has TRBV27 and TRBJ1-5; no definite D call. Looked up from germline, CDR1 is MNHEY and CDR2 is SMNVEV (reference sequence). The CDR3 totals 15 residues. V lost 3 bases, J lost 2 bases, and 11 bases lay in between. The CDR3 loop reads CASSLFDNGNQPQHF. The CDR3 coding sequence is TGTGCCAGCAGTTTGTTCGACAATGGCAATCAGCCCCAGCATTTT.

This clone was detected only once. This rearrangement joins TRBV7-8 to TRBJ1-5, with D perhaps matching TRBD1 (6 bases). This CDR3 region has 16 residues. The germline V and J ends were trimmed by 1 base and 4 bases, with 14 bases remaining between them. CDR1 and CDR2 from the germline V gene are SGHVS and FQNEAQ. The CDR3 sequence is CASSLVRRTDNQPQHF. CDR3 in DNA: TGTGCCAGCAGCTTAGTCCGGAGGACAGATAATCAGCCCCAGCATTTT.

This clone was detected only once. DNA for the CDR3: TGTGCCAGCAGCCCGGGACGTCGGCTCTATGGCTACACCTTC. Amino acids: CASSPGRRLYGYTF. The chain carries TRBV11-2 and TRBJ1-2, with D tentatively TRBD1 (5 bases). Trimming pared 5 bases from V and 4 bases from J, leaving 14 bases between. The CDR3 runs to 14 residues. Germline CDR1 SGHAT, CDR2 FQNNGV.

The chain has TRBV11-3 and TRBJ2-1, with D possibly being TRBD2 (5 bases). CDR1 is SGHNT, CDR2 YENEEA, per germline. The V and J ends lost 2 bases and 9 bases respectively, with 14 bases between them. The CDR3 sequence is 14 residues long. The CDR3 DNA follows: TGTGCCAGCAGCTTAAGGGCTAGCCCGGGTGAGCAGTTCTTC. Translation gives CASSLRASPGEQFF.

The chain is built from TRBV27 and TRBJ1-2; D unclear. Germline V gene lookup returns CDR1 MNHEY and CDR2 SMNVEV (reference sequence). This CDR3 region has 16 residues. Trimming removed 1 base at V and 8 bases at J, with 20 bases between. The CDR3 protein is CASSLLWVDGPQGYTF. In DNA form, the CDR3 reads TGTGCCAGCAGTTTATTGTGGGTGGACGGCCCACAAGGCTACACCTTC.

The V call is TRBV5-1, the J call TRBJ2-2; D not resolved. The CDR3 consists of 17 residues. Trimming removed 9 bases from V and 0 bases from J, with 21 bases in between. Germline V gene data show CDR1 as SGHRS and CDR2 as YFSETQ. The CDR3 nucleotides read TGCGCCACCACGGGCTTGGACGGACGAGCGAACACCGGGGAGCTGTTTTTT. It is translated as CATTGLDGRANTGELFF.

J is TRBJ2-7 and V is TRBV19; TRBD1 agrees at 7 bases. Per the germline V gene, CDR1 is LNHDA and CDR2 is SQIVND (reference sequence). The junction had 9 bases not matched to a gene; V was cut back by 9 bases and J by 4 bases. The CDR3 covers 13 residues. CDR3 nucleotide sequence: TGTGCCAGCGGTTGGGCAGGGGGATACGAGCAGTACTTC. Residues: CASGWAGGYEQYF.

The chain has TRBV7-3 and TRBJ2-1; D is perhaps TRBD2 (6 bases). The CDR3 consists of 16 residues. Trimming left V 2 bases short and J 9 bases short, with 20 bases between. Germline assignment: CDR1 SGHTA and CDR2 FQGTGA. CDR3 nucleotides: TGTGCCAGCAGCTTAGTGGGGGGACCCTTCGACGGTGAGCAGTTCTTC. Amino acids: CASSLVGGPFDGEQFF.

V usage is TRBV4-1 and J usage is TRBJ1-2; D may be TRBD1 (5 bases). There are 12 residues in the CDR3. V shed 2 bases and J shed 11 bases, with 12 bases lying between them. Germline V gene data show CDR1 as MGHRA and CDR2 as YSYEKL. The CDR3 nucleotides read TGCGCCAGCAGCCAATACGGACACATATACACCTTC. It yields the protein CASSQYGHIYTF.

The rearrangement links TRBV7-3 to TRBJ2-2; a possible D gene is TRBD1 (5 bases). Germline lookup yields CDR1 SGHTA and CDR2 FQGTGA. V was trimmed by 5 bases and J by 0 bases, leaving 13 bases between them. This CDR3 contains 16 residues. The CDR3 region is CASSATANTNTGELFF. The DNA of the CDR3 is TGTGCCAGCAGCGCGACAGCGAACACGAACACCGGGGAGCTGTTTTTT.

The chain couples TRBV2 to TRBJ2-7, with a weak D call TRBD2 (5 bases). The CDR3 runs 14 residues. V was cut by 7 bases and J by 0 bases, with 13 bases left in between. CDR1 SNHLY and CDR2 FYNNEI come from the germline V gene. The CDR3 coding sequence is TGTGCCAGCACAATGACGGGAACCTCCTACGAGCAGTACTTC. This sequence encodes CASTMTGTSYEQYF.

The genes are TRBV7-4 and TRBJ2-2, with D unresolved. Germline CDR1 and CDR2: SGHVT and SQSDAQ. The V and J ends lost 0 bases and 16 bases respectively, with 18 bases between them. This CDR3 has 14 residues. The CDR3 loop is CASSLARQLPRGFF. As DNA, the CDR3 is TGTGCCAGCAGCTTAGCGAGGCAGTTGCCTCGTGGGTTTTTT.

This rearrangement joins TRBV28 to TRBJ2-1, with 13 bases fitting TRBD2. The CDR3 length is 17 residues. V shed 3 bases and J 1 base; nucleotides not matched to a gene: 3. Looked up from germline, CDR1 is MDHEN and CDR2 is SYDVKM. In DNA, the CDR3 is TGTGCCAGCAGTTTCCGGGGACTAGCGGGGTCCTACAATGAGCAGTTCTTC. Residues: CASSFRGLAGSYNEQFF.

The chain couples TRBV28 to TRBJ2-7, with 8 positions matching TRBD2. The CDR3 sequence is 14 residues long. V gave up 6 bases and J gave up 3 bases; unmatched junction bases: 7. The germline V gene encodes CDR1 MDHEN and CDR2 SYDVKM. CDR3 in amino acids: CASSPVAGLYEQYF. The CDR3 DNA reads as TGTGCCAGCAGCCCGGTAGCGGGACTCTACGAGCAGTACTTC.

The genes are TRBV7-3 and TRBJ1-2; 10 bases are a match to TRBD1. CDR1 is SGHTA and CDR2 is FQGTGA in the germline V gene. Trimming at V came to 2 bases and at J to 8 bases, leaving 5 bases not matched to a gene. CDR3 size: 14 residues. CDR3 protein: CASSLSGTGDGYTF. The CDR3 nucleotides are TGTGCCAGCAGCTTATCTGGGACAGGGGACGGCTACACCTTC. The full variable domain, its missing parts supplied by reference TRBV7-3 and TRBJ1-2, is GAGVSQTPSNKVTEKGKYVELRCDPISGHTALYWYRQSLGQGPEFLIYFQGTGAADDSGLPNDRFFAVRPEGSVSTLKIQRTERGDSAVYLCASSLSGTGDGYTFGSGTRLTVV.

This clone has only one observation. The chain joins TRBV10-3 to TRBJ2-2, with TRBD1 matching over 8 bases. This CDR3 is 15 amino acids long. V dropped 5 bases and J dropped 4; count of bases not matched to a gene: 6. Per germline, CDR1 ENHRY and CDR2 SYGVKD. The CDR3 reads CAISSPDRATGELFF. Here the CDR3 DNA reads TGTGCCATCAGTTCGCCGGACAGGGCCACCGGGGAGCTGTTTTTT.

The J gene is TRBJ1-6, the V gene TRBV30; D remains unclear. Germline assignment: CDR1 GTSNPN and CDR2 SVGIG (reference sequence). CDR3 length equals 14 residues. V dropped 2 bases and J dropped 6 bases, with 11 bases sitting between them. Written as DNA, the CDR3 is TGTGCCTGGAGTTACACCGGGAGTAATTCACCCCTCCACTTT. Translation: CAWSYTGSNSPLHF. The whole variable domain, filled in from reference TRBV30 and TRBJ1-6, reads SQTIHQWPATLVQPVGSPLSLECTVEGTSNPNLYWYRQAAGRGLQLLFYSVGIGQISSEVPQNLSASRPQDRQFILSSKKLLLSDSGFYLCAWSYTGSNSPLHFGNGTRLTVT.

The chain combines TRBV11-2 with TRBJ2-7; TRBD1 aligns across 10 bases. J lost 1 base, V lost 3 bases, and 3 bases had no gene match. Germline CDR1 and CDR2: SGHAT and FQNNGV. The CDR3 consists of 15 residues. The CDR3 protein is CASSLDRGISYEQYF. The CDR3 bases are TGTGCCAGCAGCTTGGACAGGGGGATATCCTACGAGCAGTACTTC.